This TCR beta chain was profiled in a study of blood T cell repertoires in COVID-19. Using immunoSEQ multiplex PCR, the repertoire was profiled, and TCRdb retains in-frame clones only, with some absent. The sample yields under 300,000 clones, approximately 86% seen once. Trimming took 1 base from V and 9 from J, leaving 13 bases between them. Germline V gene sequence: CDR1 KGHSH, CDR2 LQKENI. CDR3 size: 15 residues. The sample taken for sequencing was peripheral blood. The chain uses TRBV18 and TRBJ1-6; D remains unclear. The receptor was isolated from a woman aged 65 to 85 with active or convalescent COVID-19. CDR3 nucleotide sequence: TGTGCCAGCTCACCACGGACTCCCCAAAGTTCACCCCTCCACTTT. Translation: CASSPRTPQSSPLHF. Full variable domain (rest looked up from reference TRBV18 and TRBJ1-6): NAGVMQNPRHLVRRRGQEARLRCSPMKGHSHVYWYRQLPEEGLKFMVYLQKENIIDESGMPKERFSAEFPKEGPSILRIQQVVRGDSAAYFCASSPRTPQSSPLHFGNGTRLTVT.